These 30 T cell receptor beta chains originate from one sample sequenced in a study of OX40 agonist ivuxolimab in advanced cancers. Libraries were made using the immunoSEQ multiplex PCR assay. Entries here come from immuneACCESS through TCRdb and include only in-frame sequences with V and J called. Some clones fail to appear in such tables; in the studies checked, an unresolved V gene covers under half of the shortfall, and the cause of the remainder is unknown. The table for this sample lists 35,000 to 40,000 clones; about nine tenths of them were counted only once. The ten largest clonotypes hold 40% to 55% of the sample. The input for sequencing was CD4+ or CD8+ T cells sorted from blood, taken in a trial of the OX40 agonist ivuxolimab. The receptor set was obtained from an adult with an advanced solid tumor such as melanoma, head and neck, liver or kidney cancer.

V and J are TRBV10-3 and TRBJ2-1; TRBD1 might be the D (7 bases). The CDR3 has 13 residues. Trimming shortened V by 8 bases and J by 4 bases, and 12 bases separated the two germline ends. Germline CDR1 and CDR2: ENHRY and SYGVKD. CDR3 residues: CAIGGTAYNEQFF. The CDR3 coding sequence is TGTGCCATCGGCGGGACAGCTTACAATGAGCAGTTCTTC.

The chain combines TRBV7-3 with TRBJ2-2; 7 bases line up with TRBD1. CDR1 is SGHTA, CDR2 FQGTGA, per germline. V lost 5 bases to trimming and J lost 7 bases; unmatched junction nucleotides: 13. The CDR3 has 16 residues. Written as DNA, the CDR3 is TGTGCCAGCAGCGCGGTTCTAGGGGGCGCAGGCGGGGAGCTGTTTTTT. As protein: CASSAVLGGAGGELFF.

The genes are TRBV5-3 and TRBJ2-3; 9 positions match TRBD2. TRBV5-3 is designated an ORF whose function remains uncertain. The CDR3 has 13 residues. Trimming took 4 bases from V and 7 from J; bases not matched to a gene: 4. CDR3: CARSTLAGNTQYF. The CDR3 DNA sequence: TGTGCCAGAAGCACCCTAGCGGGGAATACGCAGTATTTT.

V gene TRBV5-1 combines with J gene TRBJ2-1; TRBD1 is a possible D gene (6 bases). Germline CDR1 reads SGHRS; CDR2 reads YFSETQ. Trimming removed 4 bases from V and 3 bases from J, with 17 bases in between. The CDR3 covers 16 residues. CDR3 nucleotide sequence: TGCGCCAGCAGCAACGACAGGCGAGAGGACTACAATGAGCAGTTCTTC. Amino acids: CASSNDRREDYNEQFF. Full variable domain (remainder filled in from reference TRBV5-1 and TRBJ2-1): KAGVTQTPRYLIKTRGQQVTLSCSPISGHRSVSWYQQTPGQGLQFLFEYFSETQRNKGNFPGRFSGRQFSNSRSEMNVSTLELGDSALYLCASSNDRREDYNEQFFGPGTRLTVL.

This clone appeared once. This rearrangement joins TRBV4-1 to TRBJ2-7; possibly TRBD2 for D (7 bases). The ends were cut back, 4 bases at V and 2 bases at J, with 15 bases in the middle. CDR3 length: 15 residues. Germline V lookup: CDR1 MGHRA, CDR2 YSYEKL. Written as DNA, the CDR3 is TGCGCCAGCAGCCCCCAAGGGGGGGGAACCTACGAGCAGTACTTC. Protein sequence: CASSPQGGGTYEQYF.

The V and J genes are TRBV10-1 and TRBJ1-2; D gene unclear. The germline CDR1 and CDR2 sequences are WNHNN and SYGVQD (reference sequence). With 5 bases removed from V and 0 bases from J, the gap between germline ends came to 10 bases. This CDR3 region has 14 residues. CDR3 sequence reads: CASSSRWTNYGYTF. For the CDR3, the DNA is TGCGCCAGCAGTTCTAGGTGGACTAACTATGGCTACACCTTC.

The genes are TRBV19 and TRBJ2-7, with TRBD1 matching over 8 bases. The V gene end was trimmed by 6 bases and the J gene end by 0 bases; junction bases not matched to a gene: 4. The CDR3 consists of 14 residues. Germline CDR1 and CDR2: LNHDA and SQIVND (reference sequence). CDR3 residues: CASSRDRSSYEQYF. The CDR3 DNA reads TGTGCCAGTAGCCGGGACAGGAGCTCCTACGAGCAGTACTTC.

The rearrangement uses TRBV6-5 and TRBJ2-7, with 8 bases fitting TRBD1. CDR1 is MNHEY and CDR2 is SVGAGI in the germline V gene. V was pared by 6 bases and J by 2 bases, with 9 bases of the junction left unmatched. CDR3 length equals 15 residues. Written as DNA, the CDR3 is TGTGCCAGCAGGGACCGGGACAGGACCCCCTACGAGCAGTACTTC. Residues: CASRDRDRTPYEQYF.

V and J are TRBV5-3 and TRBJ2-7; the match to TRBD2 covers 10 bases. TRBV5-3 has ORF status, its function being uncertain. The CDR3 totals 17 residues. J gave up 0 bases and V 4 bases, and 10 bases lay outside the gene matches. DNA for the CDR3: TGTGCCAGAAGCCCTCCTCCTTTAGCGGGGGGCTCCTACGAGCAGTACTTC. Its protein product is CARSPPPLAGGSYEQYF.

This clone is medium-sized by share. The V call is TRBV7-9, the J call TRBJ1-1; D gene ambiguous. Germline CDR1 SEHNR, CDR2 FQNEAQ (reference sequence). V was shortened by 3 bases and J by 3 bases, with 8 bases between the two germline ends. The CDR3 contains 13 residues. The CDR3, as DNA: TGTGCCAGCAGCTTCAGACACGACACTGAAGCTTTCTTT. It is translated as CASSFRHDTEAFF.

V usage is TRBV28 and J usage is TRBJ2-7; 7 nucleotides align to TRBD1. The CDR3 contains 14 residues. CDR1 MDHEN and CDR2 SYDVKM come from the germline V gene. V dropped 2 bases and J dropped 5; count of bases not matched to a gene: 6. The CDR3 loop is CASSLRGQLHEQYF. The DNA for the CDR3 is TGTGCCAGCAGTTTAAGGGGACAGCTCCACGAGCAGTACTTC.

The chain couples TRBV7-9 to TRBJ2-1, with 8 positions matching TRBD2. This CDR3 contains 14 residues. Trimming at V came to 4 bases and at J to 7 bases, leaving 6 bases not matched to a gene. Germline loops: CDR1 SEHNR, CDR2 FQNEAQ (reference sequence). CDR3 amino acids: CASSSGGARNEQFF. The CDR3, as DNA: TGTGCCAGCAGCTCCGGGGGGGCACGGAATGAGCAGTTCTTC.

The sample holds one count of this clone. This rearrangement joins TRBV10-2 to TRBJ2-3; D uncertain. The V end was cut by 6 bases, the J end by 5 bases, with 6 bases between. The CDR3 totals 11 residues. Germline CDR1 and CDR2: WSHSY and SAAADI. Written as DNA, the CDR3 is TGCGCCAGCAGGGCAGAAGATACGCAGTATTTT. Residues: CASRAEDTQYF.

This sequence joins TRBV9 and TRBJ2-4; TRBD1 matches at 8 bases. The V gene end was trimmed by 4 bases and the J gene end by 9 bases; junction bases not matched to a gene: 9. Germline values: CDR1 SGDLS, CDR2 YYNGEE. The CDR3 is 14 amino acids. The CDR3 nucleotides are TGTGCCAGCAGCCCTCTGACAGGGGCGAGCATTCAGTACTTC. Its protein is CASSPLTGASIQYF.

CDR3 nucleotides: TGTGCCAGCAGTATAACGGGGCGATTAACGGAGGACACTGAAGCTTTCTTT. Residues: CASSITGRLTEDTEAFF. V usage is TRBV28 and J usage is TRBJ1-1, with D possibly TRBD1 on 5 matching bases. The germline V and J ends were trimmed by 5 bases and 3 bases, with 22 bases remaining between them. The germline CDR1 and CDR2 sequences are MDHEN and SYDVKM. There are 17 residues in the CDR3. Based on the CDR3 plus reference TRBV28 and TRBJ1-1, the full variable domain is DVKVTQSSRYLVKRTGEKVFLECVQDMDHENMFWYRQDPGLGLRLIYFSYDVKMKEKGDIPEGYSVSREKKERFSLILESASTNQTSMYLCASSITGRLTEDTEAFFGQGTRLTVV.

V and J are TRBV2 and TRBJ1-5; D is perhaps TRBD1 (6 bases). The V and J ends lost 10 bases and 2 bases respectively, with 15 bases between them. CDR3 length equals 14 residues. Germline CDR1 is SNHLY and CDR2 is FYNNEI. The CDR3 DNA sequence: TGTGCCACCGAAAGCGGGGGCGGCAATCAGCCCCAGCATTTT. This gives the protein CATESGGGNQPQHF.

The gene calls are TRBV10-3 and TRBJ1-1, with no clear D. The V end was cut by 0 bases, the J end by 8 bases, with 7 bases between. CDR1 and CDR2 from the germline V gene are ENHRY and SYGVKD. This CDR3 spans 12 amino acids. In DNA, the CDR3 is TGTGCCATCAGTGAGTCAAACGTGGAAGCTTTCTTT. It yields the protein CAISESNVEAFF.

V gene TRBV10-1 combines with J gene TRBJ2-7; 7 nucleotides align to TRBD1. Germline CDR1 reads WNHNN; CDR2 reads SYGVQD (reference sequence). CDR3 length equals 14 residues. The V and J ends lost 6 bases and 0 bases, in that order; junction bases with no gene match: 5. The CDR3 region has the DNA TGCGCCAGCAGCCAGGACAGGAGCTCCTACGAGCAGTACTTC. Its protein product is CASSQDRSSYEQYF.

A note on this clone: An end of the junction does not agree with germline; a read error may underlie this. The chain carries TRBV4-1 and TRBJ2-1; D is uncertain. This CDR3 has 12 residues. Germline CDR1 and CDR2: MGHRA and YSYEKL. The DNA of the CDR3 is TGCGCCAGCAGCCTCTCCGACAATGAGCAGTTCTTC. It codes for CASSLSDNEQFF.

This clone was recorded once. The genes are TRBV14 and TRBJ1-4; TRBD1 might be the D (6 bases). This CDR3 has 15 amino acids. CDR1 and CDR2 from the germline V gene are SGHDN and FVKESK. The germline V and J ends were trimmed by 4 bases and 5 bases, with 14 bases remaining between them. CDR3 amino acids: CASSRGEGGNEKLFF. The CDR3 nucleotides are TGTGCCAGCAGCCGAGGAGAGGGGGGGAATGAAAAACTGTTTTTT.

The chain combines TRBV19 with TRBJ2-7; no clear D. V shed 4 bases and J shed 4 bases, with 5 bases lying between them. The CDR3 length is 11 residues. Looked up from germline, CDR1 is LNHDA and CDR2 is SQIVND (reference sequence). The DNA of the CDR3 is TGTGCCAGTAGTAATGGATACGAGCAGTACTTC. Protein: CASSNGYEQYF.

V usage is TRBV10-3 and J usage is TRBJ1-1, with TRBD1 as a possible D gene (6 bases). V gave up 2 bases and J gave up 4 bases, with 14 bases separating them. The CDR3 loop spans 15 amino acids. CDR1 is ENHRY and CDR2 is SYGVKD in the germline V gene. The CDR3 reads CAISEGGGGGTEAFF. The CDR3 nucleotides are TGTGCCATCAGTGAGGGTGGGGGCGGTGGCACTGAAGCTTTCTTT.

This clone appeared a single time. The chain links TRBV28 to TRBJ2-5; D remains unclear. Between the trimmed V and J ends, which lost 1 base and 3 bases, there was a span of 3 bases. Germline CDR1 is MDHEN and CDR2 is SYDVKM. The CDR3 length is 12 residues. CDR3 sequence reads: CASSLSKETQYF. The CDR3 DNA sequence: TGTGCCAGCAGTTTATCTAAAGAGACCCAGTACTTC.

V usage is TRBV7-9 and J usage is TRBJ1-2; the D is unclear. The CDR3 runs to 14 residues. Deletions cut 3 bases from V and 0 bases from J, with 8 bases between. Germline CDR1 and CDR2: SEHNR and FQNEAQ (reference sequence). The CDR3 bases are TGTGCCAGCAGCTTGGGTCCAGCTAACTATGGCTACACCTTC. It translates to CASSLGPANYGYTF.

CDR3 nucleotides: TGCGCCAGCAGTACTAGTTTAAGATCGCAAAGTCGGGCCAACGTCCTGACTTTC. This encodes CASSTSLRSQSRANVLTF. The genes are TRBV10-1 and TRBJ2-6; possible D gene TRBD2, 5 bases. Germline V CDR1 and CDR2: WNHNN, SYGVQD (reference sequence). The CDR3 length is 18 residues. Trimming took 5 bases from V and 5 from J, leaving 22 bases between them.

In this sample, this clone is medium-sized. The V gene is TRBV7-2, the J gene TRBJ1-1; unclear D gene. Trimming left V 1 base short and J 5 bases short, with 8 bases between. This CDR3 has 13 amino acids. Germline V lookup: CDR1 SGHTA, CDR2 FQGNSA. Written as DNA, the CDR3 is TGTGCCAGCAGCTTAGGTTATGGTACTGAAGCTTTCTTT. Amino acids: CASSLGYGTEAFF.

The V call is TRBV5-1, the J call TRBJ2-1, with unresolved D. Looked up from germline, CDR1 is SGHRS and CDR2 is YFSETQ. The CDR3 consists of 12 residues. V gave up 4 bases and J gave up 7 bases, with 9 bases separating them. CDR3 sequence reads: CASSPDTNEQFF. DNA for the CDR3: TGCGCCAGCAGCCCCGACACTAATGAGCAGTTCTTC.

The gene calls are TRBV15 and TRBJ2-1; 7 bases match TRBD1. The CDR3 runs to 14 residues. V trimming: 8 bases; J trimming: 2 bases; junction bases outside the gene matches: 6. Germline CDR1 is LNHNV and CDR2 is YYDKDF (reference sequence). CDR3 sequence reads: CATETGTAYNEQFF. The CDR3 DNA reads TGTGCCACCGAAACAGGGACAGCCTACAATGAGCAGTTCTTC.

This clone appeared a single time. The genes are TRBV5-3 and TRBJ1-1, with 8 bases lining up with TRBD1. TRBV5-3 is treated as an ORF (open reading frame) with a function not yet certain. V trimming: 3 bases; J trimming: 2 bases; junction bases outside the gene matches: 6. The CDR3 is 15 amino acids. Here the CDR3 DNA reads TGTGCCAGAAGCTGGACAGGGAGTGATAACACTGAAGCTTTCTTT. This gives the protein CARSWTGSDNTEAFF.

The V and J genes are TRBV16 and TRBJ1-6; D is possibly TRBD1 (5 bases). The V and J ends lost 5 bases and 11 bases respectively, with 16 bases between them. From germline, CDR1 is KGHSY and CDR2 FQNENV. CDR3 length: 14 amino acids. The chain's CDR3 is CASSEGDRGTPLHF. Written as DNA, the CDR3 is TGTGCCAGCAGCGAAGGAGACAGAGGGACACCCCTCCACTTT. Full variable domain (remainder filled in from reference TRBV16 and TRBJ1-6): GEEVAQTPKHLVRGEGQKAKLYCAPIKGHSYVFWYQQVLKNEFKFLISFQNENVFDETGMPKERFSAKCLPNSPCSLEIQATKLEDSAVYFCASSEGDRGTPLHFGNGTRLTVT.